These 29 T cell receptor beta chains share one sample of origin, sequenced in a study of T cell repertoires in cytomegalovirus infection. TCRdb fed the reads into MiXCR, producing one record per CDR3 protein. The sample has some 180,000 distinct CDR3 sequences; roughly 15% are singletons. Sequencing input: CD8+ T cells from PBMCs. These receptors were obtained from a human donor in good health (CMV status not recorded). Some clones in this sample may be carry-over from other donors' samples.

V usage is TRBV7-8 and J usage is TRBJ2-1; 7 bases match TRBD2. Trimming at V came to 7 bases and at J to 9 bases, leaving 18 bases not matched to a gene. The CDR3 is 16 residues long. Germline V gene lookup returns CDR1 SGHVS and CDR2 FQNEAQ. The CDR3 protein is CASTYGRGTLGTEQFF. The CDR3 DNA is TGTGCCAGCACTTACGGGCGGGGGACCCTCGGCACTGAGCAGTTCTTC.

This clonotype was found many times. The chain is built from TRBV7-6 and TRBJ1-1; perhaps TRBD1 as D (6 bases). CDR3 length: 16 amino acids. V lost 2 bases, J lost 9 bases, and 22 bases lay in between. The germline V gene encodes CDR1 SGHVS and CDR2 FNYEAQ. CDR3 in DNA: TGTGCCAGCAGCTTAACTATCCAGGGGTCAGAAAATCAAGCTTTCTTT. Translated, it gives CASSLTIQGSENQAFF.

There are a few counts of this clonotype. This chain connects TRBV7-8 to TRBJ2-5; no clear D. CDR1 and CDR2 (germline): SGHVS, FQNEAQ. Trimming cost V 4 bases and J 4 bases, with 16 bases left between them. This CDR3 has 15 residues. The CDR3 DNA is TGTGCCAGCAGCTCTCCGGTTCAGGCGCGAGAGACCCAGTACTTC. The encoded protein is CASSSPVQARETQYF.

The gene calls are TRBV4-2 and TRBJ1-2, with D possibly being TRBD1 (5 bases). Germline assignment: CDR1 LGHNA and CDR2 YNFKEQ. The CDR3 totals 16 residues. Trimming removed 0 bases from V and 4 bases from J, with 15 bases in between. The CDR3 region is CASSQDQSKDIYGYTF. The CDR3 bases are TGTGCCAGCAGCCAAGATCAGAGCAAGGACATCTATGGCTACACCTTC.

This clonotype was seen more than once but under ten times. V is TRBV6-2 or TRBV6-3 and J is TRBJ1-1; D remains ambiguous. There are 13 residues in the CDR3. Germline V gene data show CDR1 as MNHEY and CDR2 as SVGEGT. The V end was cut by 5 bases, the J end by 4 bases, with 11 bases between. The chain's CDR3 is CASSTGPGTEAFF. CDR3 nucleotides: TGTGCCAGCAGTACGGGCCCGGGCACTGAAGCTTTCTTT.

This clonotype appeared a few times. This rearrangement joins TRBV14 to TRBJ2-7; unclear D gene. Germline loops: CDR1 SGHDN, CDR2 FVKESK. The CDR3 extends over 18 amino acids. V was trimmed by 1 base and J by 2 bases, leaving 21 bases between them. The CDR3, as DNA: TGTGCCAGCAGCCAAGCCCTAAGGACGGACCATACCCCCTACGAGCAGTACTTC. Amino acids: CASSQALRTDHTPYEQYF.

The table lists this clonotype with many counts. This chain links TRBV7-8 with TRBJ2-1; 10 nucleotides align to TRBD2. This CDR3 spans 15 amino acids. CDR1 is SGHVS, CDR2 FQNEAQ, per germline. After removal of 1 base from V and 6 bases from J, the junction contained 3 bases not matched to a gene. The CDR3, as DNA: TGTGCCAGCAGCTTAGAGCGGGGGGGCCGCAATGAGCAGTTCTTC. Residues: CASSLERGGRNEQFF.

This clonotype was counted between two and nine times. The genes are TRBV7-2 and TRBJ2-7; unclear D gene. CDR1 is SGHTA, CDR2 FQGNSA, per germline. With 3 bases removed from V and 0 bases from J, the gap between germline ends came to 12 bases. The CDR3 covers 15 residues. CDR3 region: CASSFAPSSSYEQYF. In nucleotides, the CDR3 is TGTGCCAGCAGCTTCGCGCCGTCGAGCTCCTACGAGCAGTACTTC. The variable domain in full, completed from reference TRBV7-2 and TRBJ2-7, reads GAGVSQSPSNKVTEKGKDVELRCDPISGHTALYWYRQSLGQGLEFLIYFQGNSAPDKSGLPSDRFSAERTGGSVSTLTIQRTQQEDSAVYLCASSFAPSSSYEQYFGPGTRLTVT.

V is TRBV28 and J is TRBJ2-1, with D perhaps matching TRBD1 (5 bases). Trimming stripped 6 bases from V and 7 bases from J, with 16 bases between. From germline, CDR1 is MDHEN and CDR2 SYDVKM. CDR3 size: 14 residues. CDR3 sequence: CASSDSRMRNEQFF. CDR3 nucleotide sequence: TGTGCCAGCAGCGACAGTCGGATGAGAAATGAGCAGTTCTTC.

This clonotype was seen a handful of times. This chain uses TRBV7-6 with TRBJ2-1; weak D call: TRBD1 (6 bases). The CDR3 contains 16 residues. Germline V gene lookup returns CDR1 SGHVS and CDR2 FNYEAQ. Trimming stripped 3 bases from V and 7 bases from J, with 19 bases between. CDR3 sequence: CASSFPGASEGNEQFF. CDR3 sequence (DNA): TGTGCCAGCAGCTTCCCAGGGGCTTCCGAGGGAAATGAGCAGTTCTTC.

Here the CDR3 reads CASSFRDRQFF. The CDR3 coding sequence is TGTGCCAGCAGTTTCAGGGACCGTCAGTTCTTC. The chain is built from TRBV28 and TRBJ2-1, with D perhaps matching TRBD1 or TRBD2 (5 bases each). In germline, CDR1 is MDHEN, CDR2 SYDVKM. The CDR3 spans 11 residues. Trimming stripped 3 bases from V and 13 bases from J, with 10 bases between.

This chain uses TRBV13 with TRBJ2-1; the match to TRBD1 covers 7 bases. Losses at the gene ends were 5 bases for V and 0 bases for J; bases not matched to a gene: 7. The CDR3 is 16 residues long. Germline V lookup: CDR1 PRHDT, CDR2 FYEKMQ (reference sequence). The CDR3 reads CASSLEGANSYNEQFF. In nucleotides, the CDR3 is TGTGCCAGCAGCCTCGAGGGGGCCAACTCCTACAATGAGCAGTTCTTC.

V and J are TRBV7-3 and TRBJ2-1, with TRBD2 matching 8 bases. CDR1 and CDR2 from the germline V gene are SGHTA and FQGTGA. This CDR3 comprises 17 residues. V shed 1 base and J 9 bases; nucleotides not matched to a gene: 14. CDR3 in DNA: TGTGCCAGCAGCTTAAGGGTCCGCGGGGGGCCCGGCAGTGAGCAGTTCTTC. It translates to CASSLRVRGGPGSEQFF.

The table lists this clonotype with a few counts. The chain combines TRBV13 with TRBJ1-6, with 7 bases aligning to TRBD1. Trimming at V came to 4 bases and at J to 8 bases, leaving 8 bases not matched to a gene. Germline values: CDR1 PRHDT, CDR2 FYEKMQ (reference sequence). This CDR3 is built from 15 residues. For the CDR3, the DNA is TGTGCCAGCAGCTCCCCGACAGGGAAGGATTCACCCCTCCACTTT. This translates into CASSSPTGKDSPLHF.

A few counts support this clonotype. The rearrangement uses TRBV6-2 or TRBV6-3 and TRBJ2-3; maybe TRBD1 (6 bases). Germline loops: CDR1 MNHEY, CDR2 SVGEGT. The CDR3 is 14 residues long. V was cut by 7 bases and J by 4 bases, with 15 bases left in between. The CDR3 DNA sequence: TGTGCCAGCAACCTAGGGGGAACTGCAGATACGCAGTATTTT. This encodes CASNLGGTADTQYF.

This chain connects TRBV29-1 to TRBJ2-3; D might be TRBD2 (5 bases). Germline loops: CDR1 SQVTM, CDR2 ANQGSEA. This CDR3 contains 15 residues. Trimming pared 0 bases from V and 3 bases from J, leaving 13 bases between. CDR3 DNA sequence: TGCAGCGTTGAAGATCGGGGAAGTCCTACAGATACGCAGTATTTT. Translated, it gives CSVEDRGSPTDTQYF.

The chain has TRBV4-1 and TRBJ1-1; TRBD1 might be the D (5 bases). Per germline, CDR1 MGHRA and CDR2 YSYEKL. V was trimmed by 0 bases and J by 8 bases, leaving 16 bases between them. CDR3 length equals 15 residues. CDR3 sequence (DNA): TGCGCCAGCAGCCAAGATAGGTTGGGACCGGGGGAAGCTTTCTTT. Amino acids: CASSQDRLGPGEAFF.

The chain is built from TRBV4-1 and TRBJ2-2; no clear D. Germline V gene data show CDR1 as MGHRA and CDR2 as YSYEKL. V gave up 1 base and J gave up 0 bases, with 9 bases separating them. CDR3 length: 16 amino acids. CDR3 protein: CASSQVLIPNTGELFF. CDR3 nucleotide sequence: TGCGCCAGCAGCCAAGTACTGATTCCGAACACCGGGGAGCTGTTTTTT.

This clonotype was seen a handful of times. The rearrangement uses TRBV5-5 and TRBJ2-4; 7 bases line up with TRBD1. CDR3 length equals 15 residues. Germline V gene sequence: CDR1 SGHKS, CDR2 YYEKEE (reference sequence). The V gene end was trimmed by 2 bases and the J gene end by 1 base; junction bases not matched to a gene: 3. This chain's CDR3 is CASSLTGEAKNIQYF. The DNA of the CDR3 is TGTGCCAGCAGCTTAACAGGGGAGGCCAAAAACATTCAGTACTTC.

This clonotype has a handful of counts. The V and J genes are TRBV19 and TRBJ1-5, with TRBD1 identical over 8 bases. Germline CDR1 is LNHDA and CDR2 is SQIVND (reference sequence). CDR3 length: 17 residues. V was pared by 5 bases and J by 1 base, with 10 bases of the junction left unmatched. The CDR3 DNA sequence: TGTGCCAGTAGTTGGCCAGGGGGCCTTATCAGCAATCAGCCCCAGCATTTT. It codes for CASSWPGGLISNQPQHF.

Remarks on this clonotype: The junction and the germline gene differ at one end; a read error may be behind it. The J gene is TRBJ2-7, the V gene TRBV7-2; D is perhaps TRBD1 (6 bases). Looked up from germline, CDR1 is SGHTA and CDR2 is FQGNSA. The CDR3 spans 15 residues. The CDR3: CASSRTGTTTYEQHF. CDR3 nucleotide sequence: TGTGCCAGCAGCAGGACCGGGACAACCACCTACGAGCAGCACTTC.

This chain links TRBV15 with TRBJ2-3, with 7 bases identical to TRBD1. Germline assignment: CDR1 LNHNV and CDR2 YYDKDF (reference sequence). The CDR3 consists of 18 residues. Trimming took 3 bases from V and 2 from J; bases not matched to a gene: 14. This chain's CDR3 is CATSSPVGSGQITDTQYF. The DNA for the CDR3 is TGTGCCACCAGCAGTCCAGTTGGGTCGGGACAGATCACAGATACGCAGTATTTT. The complete variable domain, with remaining parts taken from reference TRBV15 and TRBJ2-3, reads DAMVIQNPRYQVTQFGKPVTLSCSQTLNHNVMYWYQQKSSQAPKLLFHYYDKDFNNEADTPDNFQSRRPNTSFCFLDIRSPGLGDTAMYLCATSSPVGSGQITDTQYFGPGTRLTVL.

This clonotype was seen a handful of times. The J gene is TRBJ2-2, the V gene TRBV19, with 7 positions matching TRBD1. Unmatched junction bases numbered 8, after V lost 3 bases and J lost 7 bases. The CDR3 sequence is 15 residues long. Germline CDR1 is LNHDA and CDR2 is SQIVND (reference sequence). This CDR3 is CASSMGTAPSGELFF. In DNA form, the CDR3 reads TGTGCCAGTAGTATGGGGACAGCCCCGAGCGGGGAGCTGTTTTTT.

This clonotype was seen only a few times. This chain joins TRBV6-1 and TRBJ2-1; D uncertain. V was pared by 5 bases and J by 0 bases, with 11 bases between. This CDR3 contains 15 residues. The germline gives CDR1 MNHNS, CDR2 SASEGT. Written as DNA, the CDR3 is TGTGCCAGCAGTTTTGACATAAGCTCCTACAATGAGCAGTTCTTC. Amino acids: CASSFDISSYNEQFF.

V gene TRBV20-1 combines with J gene TRBJ1-2, with a weak D call TRBD1 (6 bases). V lost 5 bases to trimming and J lost 0 bases, with 16 bases between them. This CDR3 region has 15 residues. Germline V gene lookup returns CDR1 DFQATT and CDR2 SNEGSKA (reference sequence). The CDR3 DNA reads as TGCAGTGCTCAATACCAGGGGCGAGCTAACTATGGCTACACCTTC. This translates into CSAQYQGRANYGYTF.

This clonotype has ten or more counts. The rearrangement links TRBV2 to TRBJ2-7; D is perhaps TRBD1 or TRBD2 (7 bases each). The length of the CDR3 is 16 residues. Trimming cost V 10 bases and J 3 bases, with 25 bases left between them. CDR1 SNHLY and CDR2 FYNNEI come from the germline V gene. DNA of the CDR3: TGTGCCACCCTAACCTCCGGGGAGGGGGCCTTCTACGAGCAGTACTTC. It yields the protein CATLTSGEGAFYEQYF.

The rearrangement uses TRBV7-6 and TRBJ2-1; 8 bases fit TRBD2. After removal of 1 base from V and 10 bases from J, the junction contained 9 bases not matched to a gene. This CDR3 has 15 amino acids. Per germline, CDR1 SGHVS and CDR2 FNYEAQ. CDR3 nucleotide sequence: TGTGCCAGCAGCTTAGAGCGGGGGCCCCTTCTGGAGCAGTTCTTC. This sequence encodes CASSLERGPLLEQFF.

There are a few counts of this clonotype. The chain carries TRBV6-2 or TRBV6-3 and TRBJ1-5; 7 nucleotides line up with TRBD1. The CDR3 length is 14 residues. J was trimmed by 3 bases and V by 6 bases; bases with no gene match: 5. CDR1 MNHEY and CDR2 SVGEGT come from the germline V gene. CDR3 residues: CASRVGQSNQPQHF. DNA of the CDR3: TGTGCCAGCAGGGTGGGACAGTCCAATCAGCCCCAGCATTTT.

This clonotype has a handful of counts. The V and J genes are TRBV12-3 or TRBV12-4 and TRBJ1-1; 10 bases align to TRBD1. There are 16 residues in the CDR3. The V gene end was trimmed by 7 bases and the J gene end by 8 bases; junction bases not matched to a gene: 16. This CDR3 is CASNLPSTGGGPEAFF. DNA for the CDR3: TGTGCCAGCAACCTACCCTCGACAGGGGGCGGACCAGAAGCTTTCTTT.